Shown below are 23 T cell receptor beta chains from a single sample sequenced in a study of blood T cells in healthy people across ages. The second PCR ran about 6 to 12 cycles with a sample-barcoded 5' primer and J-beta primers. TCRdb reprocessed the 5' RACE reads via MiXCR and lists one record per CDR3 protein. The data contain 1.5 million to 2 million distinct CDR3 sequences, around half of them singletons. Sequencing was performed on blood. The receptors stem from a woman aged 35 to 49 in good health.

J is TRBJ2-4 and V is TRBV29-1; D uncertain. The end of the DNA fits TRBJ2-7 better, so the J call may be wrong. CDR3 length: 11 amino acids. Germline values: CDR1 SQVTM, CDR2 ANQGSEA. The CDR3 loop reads CSVGENYEQYF. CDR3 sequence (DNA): TGCAGCGTTGGTGAGAACTACGAGCAGTACTTC.

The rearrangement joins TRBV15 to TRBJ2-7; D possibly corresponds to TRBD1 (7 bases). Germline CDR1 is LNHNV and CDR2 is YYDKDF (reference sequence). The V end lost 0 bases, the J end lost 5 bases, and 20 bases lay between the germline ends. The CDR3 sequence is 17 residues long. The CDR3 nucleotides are TGTGCCACCAGCAGAGATCGTAGTACAGGGGAGGCCCACGAGCAGTACTTC. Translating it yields CATSRDRSTGEAHEQYF.

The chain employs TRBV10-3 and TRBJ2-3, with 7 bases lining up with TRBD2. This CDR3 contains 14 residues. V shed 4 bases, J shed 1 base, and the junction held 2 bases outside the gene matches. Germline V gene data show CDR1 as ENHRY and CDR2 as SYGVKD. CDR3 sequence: CAISGTSGTDTQYF. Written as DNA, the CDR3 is TGTGCCATCAGTGGTACTAGCGGCACAGATACGCAGTATTTT.

This CDR3 is CSVVGTEVDYGYTF. DNA for the CDR3: TGCAGCGTTGTCGGGACAGAAGTGGACTATGGCTACACCTTC. The V gene is TRBV29-1, the J gene TRBJ1-2; 7 positions match TRBD1. The J segment lost 3 bases and the V segment lost 4 bases, leaving 8 bases of the junction unmatched. The CDR3 is 14 residues long. Germline V lookup: CDR1 SQVTM, CDR2 ANQGSEA.

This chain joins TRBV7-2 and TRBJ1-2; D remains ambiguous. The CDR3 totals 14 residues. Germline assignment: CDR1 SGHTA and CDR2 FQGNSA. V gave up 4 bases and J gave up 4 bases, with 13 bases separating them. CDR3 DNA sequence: TGTGCCAGCAGCTCGGCAGGTCATAGCTATGGCTACACCTTC. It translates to CASSSAGHSYGYTF.

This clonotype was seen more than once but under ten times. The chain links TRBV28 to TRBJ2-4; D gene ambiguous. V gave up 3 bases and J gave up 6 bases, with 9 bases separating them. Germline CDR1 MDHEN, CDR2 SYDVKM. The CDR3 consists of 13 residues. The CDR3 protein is CASSLQDGNIQYF. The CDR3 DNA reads TGTGCCAGCAGTTTGCAGGACGGAAACATTCAGTACTTC.

This CDR3 is CASSPITSGGEQFF. The CDR3 DNA sequence: TGTGCCAGTAGTCCTATTACTAGCGGGGGTGAGCAGTTCTTC. V is TRBV19 and J is TRBJ2-1, with 11 bases that match TRBD2. The germline V gene encodes CDR1 LNHDA and CDR2 SQIVND (reference sequence). The CDR3 covers 14 residues. Trimming removed 5 bases from V and 9 bases from J; junction bases left unmatched: 6.

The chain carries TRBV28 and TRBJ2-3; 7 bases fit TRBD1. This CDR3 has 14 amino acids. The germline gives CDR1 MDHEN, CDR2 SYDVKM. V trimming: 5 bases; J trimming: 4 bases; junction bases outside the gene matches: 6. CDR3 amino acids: CASSTTGNADTQYF. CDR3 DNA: TGTGCCAGCAGTACGACAGGGAATGCAGATACGCAGTATTTT.

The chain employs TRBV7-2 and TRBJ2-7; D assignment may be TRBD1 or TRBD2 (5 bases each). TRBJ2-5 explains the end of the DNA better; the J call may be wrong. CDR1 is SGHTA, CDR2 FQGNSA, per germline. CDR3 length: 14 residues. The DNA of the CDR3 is TGTGCCAGCAGCCTTTCGAGTCAGGGACAGACCCAGTACTTC. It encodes CASSLSSQGQTQYF.

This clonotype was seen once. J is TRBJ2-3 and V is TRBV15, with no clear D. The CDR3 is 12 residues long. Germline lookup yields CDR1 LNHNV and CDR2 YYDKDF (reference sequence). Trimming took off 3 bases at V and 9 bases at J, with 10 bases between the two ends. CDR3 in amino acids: CATSSAARTQYF. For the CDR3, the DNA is TGTGCCACCAGCAGTGCTGCTCGGACGCAGTATTTT.

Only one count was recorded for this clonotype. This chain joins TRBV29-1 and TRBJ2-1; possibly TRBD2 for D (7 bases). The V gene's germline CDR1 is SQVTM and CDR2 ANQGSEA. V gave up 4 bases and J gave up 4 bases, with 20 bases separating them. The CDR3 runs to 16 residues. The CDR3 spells CSVGHVGGAGYNEQFF. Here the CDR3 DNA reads TGCAGCGTTGGTCATGTTGGGGGGGCCGGTTACAATGAGCAGTTCTTC.

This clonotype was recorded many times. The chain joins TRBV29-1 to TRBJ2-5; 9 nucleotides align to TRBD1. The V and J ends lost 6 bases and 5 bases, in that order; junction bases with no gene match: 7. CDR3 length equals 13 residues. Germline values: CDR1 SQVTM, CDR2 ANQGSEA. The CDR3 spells CSVGQGRRETQYF. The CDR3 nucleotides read TGCAGCGTCGGACAGGGGAGGAGGGAGACCCAGTACTTC. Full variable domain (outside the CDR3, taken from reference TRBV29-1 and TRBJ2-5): SAVISQKPSRDICQRGTSLTIQCQVDSQVTMMFWYRQQPGQSLTLIATANQGSEATYESGFVIDKFPISRPNLTFSTLTVSNMSPEDSSIYLCSVGQGRRETQYFGPGTRLLVL.

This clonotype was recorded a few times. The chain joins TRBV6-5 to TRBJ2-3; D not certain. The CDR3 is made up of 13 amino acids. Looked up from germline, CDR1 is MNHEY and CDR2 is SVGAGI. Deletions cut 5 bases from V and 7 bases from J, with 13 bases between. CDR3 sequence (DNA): TGTGCCAGCAGTGAGACGGATAGGAATACGCAGTATTTT. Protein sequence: CASSETDRNTQYF.

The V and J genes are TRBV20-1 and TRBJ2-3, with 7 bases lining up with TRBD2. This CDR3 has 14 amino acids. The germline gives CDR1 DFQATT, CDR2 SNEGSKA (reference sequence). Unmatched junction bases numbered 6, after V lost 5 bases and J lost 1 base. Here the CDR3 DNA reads TGCAGTGCTTTAGGGGCGGGGGGCACAGATACGCAGTATTTT. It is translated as CSALGAGGTDTQYF.

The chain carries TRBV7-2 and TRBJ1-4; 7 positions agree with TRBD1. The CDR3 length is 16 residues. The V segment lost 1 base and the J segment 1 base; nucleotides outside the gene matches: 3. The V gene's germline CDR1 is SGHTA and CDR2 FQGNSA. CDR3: CASSLDRGVTNEKLFF. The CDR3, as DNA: TGTGCCAGCAGCTTAGACAGGGGAGTAACTAATGAAAAACTGTTTTTT. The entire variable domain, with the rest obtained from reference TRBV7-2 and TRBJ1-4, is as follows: GAGVSQSPSNKVTEKGKDVELRCDPISGHTALYWYRQSLGQGLEFLIYFQGNSAPDKSGLPSDRFSAERTGGSVSTLTIQRTQQEDSAVYLCASSLDRGVTNEKLFFGSGTQLSVL.

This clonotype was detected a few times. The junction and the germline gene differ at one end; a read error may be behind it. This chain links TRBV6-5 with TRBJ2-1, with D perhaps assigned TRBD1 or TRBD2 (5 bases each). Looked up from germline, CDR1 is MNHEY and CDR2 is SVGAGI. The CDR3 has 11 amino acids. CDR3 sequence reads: CATSWGNEQFF. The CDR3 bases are TGTGCCACCAGTTGGGGGAATGAGCAGTTCTTC.

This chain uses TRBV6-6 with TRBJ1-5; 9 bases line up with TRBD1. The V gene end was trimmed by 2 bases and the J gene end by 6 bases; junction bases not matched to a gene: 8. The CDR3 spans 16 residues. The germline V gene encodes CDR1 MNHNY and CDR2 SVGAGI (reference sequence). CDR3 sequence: CASSYPRDRASQPQHF. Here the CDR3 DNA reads TGTGCCAGCAGTTACCCACGGGACAGGGCGAGTCAGCCCCAGCATTTT.

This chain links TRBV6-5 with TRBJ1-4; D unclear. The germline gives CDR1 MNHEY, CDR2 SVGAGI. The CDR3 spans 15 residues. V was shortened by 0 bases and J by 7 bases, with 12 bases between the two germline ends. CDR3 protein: CASSYSRRFAEKLFF. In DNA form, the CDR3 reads TGTGCCAGCAGTTACTCGAGGAGATTTGCTGAAAAACTGTTTTTT.

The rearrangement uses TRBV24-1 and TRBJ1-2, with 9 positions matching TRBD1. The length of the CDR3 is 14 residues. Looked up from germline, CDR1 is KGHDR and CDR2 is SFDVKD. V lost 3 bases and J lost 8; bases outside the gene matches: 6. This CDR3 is CATSDPDRGSGYTF. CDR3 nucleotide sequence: TGTGCCACCAGTGATCCGGACAGGGGCAGCGGCTACACCTTC.

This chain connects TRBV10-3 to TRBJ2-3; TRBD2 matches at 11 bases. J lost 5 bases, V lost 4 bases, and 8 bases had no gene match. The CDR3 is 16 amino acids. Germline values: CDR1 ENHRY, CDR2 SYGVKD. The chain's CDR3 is CAISGSGGARGDTQYF. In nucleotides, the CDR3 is TGTGCCATCAGTGGTAGCGGGGGGGCGCGAGGAGATACGCAGTATTTT.

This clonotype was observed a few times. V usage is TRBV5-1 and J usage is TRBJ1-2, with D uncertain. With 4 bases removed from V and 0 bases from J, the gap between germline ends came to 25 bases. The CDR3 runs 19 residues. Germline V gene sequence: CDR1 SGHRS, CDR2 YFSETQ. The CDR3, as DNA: TGCGCCAGCAGCCCCGAAGTGGAGGCCCGGCCCTTGGCTAACTATGGCTACACCTTC. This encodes CASSPEVEARPLANYGYTF.

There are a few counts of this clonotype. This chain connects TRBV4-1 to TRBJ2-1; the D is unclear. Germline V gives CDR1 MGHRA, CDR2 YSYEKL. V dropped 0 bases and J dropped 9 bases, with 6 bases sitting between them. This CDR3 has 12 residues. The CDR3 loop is CASSQDHGEQFF. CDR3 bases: TGCGCCAGCAGCCAAGATCATGGTGAGCAGTTCTTC.

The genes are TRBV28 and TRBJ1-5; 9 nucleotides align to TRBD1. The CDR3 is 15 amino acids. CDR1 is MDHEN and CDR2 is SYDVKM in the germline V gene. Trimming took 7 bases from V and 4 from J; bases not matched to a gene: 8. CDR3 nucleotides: TGTGCCAGCAACGAAAGGGACAGGGTAAATCAGCCCCAGCATTTT. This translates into CASNERDRVNQPQHF.